A few counts support the clone carrying this T cell receptor beta chain. This sample is drawn from a study of human T cells and chemical hapten exposure. The time point denotes: pre-sensitization, week 0. Stated treatment: therapeutic diphenylcyclopropenone sensitization with weekly scalp DPC. TCRdb re-called the RACE reads through MiXCR, storing one row per CDR3 protein. The sample consists of 85,000 to 120,000 distinct CDR3 sequences, around 10% of them appearing once. CDR3 length: 13 residues. Germline-derived CDR1 and CDR2 are LNHNV and YYDKDF (reference sequence). V lost 5 bases to trimming and J lost 4 bases, with 11 bases between them.

This sequence was found in a woman aged 45-65 years with alopecia areata. Some clones in this sample may be carry-over from other donors' samples. This rearrangement joins TRBV15 to TRBJ1-2, with D uncertain. This specimen was whole blood, taken in connection with sensitization to the hapten diphenylcyclopropenone (DPC). The DNA for the CDR3 is TGTGCCACCAGCGCAGGCTCGGCCTATGGCTACACCTTC. Protein: CATSAGSAYGYTF.